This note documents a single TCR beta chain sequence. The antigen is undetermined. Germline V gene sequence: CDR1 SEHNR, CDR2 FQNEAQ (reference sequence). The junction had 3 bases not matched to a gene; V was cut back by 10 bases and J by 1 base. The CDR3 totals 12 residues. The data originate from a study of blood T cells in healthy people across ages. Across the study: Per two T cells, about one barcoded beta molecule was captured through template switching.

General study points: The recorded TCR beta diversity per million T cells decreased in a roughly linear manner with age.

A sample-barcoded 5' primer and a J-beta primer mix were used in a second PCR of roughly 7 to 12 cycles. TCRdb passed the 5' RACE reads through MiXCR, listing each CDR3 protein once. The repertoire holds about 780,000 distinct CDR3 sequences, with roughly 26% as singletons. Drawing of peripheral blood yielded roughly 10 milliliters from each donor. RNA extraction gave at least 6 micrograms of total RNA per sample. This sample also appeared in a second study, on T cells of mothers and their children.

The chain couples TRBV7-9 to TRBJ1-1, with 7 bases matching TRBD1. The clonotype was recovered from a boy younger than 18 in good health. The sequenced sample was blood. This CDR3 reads CAIGGRNTEAFF. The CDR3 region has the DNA TGTGCCATAGGGGGCAGGAACACTGAAGCTTTCTTT.